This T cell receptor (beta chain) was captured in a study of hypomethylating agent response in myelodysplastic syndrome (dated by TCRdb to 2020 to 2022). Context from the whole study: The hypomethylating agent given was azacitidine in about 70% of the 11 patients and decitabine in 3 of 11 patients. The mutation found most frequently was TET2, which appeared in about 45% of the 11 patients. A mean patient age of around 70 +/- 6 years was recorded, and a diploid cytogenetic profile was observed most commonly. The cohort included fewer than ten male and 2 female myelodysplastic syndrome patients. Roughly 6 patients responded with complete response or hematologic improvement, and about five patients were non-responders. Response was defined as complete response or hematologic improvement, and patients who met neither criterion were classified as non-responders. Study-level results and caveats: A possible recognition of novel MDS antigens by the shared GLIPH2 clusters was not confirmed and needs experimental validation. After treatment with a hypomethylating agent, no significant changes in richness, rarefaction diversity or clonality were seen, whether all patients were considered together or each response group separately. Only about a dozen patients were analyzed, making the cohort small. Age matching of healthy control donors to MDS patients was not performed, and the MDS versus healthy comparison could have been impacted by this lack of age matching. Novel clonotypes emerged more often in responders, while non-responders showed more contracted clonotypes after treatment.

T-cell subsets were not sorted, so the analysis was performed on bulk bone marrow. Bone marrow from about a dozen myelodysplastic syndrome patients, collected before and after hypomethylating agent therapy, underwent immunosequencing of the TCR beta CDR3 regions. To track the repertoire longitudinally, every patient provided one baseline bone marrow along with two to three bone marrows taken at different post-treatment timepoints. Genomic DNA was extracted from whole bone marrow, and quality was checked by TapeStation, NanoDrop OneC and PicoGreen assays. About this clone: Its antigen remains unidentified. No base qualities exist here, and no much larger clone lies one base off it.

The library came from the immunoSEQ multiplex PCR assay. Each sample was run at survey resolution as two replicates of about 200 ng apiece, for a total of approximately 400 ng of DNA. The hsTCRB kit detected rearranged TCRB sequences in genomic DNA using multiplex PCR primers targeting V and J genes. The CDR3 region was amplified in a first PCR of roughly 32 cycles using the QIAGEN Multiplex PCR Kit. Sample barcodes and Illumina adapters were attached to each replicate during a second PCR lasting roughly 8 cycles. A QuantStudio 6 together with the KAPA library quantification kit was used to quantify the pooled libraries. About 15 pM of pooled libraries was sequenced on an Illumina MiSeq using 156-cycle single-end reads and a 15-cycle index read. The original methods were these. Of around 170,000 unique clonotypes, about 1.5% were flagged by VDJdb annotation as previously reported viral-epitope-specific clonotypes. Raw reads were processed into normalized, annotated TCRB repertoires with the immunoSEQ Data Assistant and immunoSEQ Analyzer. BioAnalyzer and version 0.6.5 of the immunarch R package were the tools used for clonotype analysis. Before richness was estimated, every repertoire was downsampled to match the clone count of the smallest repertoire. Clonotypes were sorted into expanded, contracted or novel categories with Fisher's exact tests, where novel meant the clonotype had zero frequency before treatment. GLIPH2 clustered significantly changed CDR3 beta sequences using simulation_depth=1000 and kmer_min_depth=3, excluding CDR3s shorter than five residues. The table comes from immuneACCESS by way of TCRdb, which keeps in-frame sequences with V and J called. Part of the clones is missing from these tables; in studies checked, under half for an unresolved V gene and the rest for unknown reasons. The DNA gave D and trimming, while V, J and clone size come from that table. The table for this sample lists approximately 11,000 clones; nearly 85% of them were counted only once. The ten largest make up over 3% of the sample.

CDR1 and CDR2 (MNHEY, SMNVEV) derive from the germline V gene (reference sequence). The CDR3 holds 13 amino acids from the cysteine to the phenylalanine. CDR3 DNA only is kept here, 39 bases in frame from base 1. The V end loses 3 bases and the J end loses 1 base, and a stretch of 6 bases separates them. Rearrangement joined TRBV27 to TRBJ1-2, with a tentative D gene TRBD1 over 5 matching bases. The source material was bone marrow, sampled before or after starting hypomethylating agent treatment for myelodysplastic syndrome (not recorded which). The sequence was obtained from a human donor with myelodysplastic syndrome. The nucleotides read TGTGCCAGCAGTTTGGACATTAACTATGGCTACACCTTC. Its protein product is CASSLDINYGYTF.